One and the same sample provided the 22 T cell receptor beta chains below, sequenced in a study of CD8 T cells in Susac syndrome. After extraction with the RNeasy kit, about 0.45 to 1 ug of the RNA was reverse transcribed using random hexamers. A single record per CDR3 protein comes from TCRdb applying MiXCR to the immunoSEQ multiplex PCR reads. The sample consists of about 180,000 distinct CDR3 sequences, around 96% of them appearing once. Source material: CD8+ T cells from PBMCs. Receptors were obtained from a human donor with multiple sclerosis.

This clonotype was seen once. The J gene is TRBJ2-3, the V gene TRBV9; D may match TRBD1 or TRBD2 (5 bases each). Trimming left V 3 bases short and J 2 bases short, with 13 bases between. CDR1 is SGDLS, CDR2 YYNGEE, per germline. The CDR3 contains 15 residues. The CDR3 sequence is CASSATGPPTDTQYF. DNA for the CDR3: TGTGCCAGCAGCGCCACGGGACCCCCCACAGATACGCAGTATTTT.

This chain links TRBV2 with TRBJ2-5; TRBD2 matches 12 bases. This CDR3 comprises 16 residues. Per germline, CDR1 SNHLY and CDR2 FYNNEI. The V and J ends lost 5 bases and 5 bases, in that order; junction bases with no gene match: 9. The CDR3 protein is CASSRASGGAWETQYF. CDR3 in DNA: TGTGCCAGCAGTCGGGCTAGCGGGGGGGCCTGGGAGACCCAGTACTTC.

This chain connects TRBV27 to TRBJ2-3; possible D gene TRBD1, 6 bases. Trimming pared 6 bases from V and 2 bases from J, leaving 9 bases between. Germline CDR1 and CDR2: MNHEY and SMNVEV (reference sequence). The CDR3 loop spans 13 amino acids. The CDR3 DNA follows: TGTGCCAGCAGATGGGACATCACAGATACGCAGTATTTT. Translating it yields CASRWDITDTQYF.

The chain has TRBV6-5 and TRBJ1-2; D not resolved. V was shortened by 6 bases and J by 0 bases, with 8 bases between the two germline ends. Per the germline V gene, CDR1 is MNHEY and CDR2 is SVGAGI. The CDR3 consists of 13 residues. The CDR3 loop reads CASSPSPNYGYTF. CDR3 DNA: TGTGCCAGCAGCCCGAGCCCTAACTATGGCTACACCTTC.

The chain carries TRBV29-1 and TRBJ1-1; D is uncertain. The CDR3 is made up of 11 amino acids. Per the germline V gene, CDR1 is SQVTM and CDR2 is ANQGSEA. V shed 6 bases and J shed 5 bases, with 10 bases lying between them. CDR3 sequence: CSVVGGTEAFF. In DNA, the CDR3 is TGCAGCGTCGTGGGTGGGACTGAAGCTTTCTTT.

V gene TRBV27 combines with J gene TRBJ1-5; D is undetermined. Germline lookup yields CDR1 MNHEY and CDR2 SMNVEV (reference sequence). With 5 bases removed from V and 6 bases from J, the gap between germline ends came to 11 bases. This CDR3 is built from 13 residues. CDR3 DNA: TGTGCCAGCAGTGGAACGCGGGGTCAGCCCCAGCATTTT. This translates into CASSGTRGQPQHF.

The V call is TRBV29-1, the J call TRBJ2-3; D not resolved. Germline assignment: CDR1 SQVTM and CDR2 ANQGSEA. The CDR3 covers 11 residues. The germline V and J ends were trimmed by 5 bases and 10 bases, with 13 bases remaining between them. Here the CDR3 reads CSVPGPFSQYF. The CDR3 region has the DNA TGCAGCGTTCCTGGCCCCTTCTCGCAGTATTTT.

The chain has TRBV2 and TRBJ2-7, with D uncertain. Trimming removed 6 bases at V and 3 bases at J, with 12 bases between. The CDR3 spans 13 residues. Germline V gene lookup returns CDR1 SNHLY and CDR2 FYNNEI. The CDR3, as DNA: TGTGCCAGCAGCCCTCCCACCCTCTACGAGCAGTACTTC. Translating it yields CASSPPTLYEQYF.

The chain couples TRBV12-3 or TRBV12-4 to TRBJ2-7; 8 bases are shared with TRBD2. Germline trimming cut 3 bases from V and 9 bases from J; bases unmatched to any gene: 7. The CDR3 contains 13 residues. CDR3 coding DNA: TGTGCCAGCAGTTTCTCGGGACTAGAAGTGCAGTACTTC. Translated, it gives CASSFSGLEVQYF.

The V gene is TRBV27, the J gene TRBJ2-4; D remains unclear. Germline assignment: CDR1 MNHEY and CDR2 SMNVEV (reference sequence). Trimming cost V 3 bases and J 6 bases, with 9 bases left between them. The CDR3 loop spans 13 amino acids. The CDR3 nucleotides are TGTGCCAGCAGTTTCGGTCCGGGAAACATTCAGTACTTC. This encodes CASSFGPGNIQYF.

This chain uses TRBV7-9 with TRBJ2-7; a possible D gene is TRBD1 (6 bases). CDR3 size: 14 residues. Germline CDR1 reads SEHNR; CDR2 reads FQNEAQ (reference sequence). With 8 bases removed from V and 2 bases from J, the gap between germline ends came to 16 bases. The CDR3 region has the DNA TGTGCCAGCGACTCATTTGGGGACACCTACGAGCAGTACTTC. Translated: CASDSFGDTYEQYF.

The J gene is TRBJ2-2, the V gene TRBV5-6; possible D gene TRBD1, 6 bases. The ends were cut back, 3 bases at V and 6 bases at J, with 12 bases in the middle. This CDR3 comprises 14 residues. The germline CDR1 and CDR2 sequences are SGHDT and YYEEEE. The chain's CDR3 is CASSSLTGSGELFF. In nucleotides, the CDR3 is TGTGCCAGCAGCTCACTAACAGGGTCCGGGGAGCTGTTTTTT.

The chain's CDR3 is CASNQWTGSRGYTF. CDR3 bases: TGCGCCAGCAACCAATGGACAGGGTCGCGAGGCTACACCTTC. V usage is TRBV5-1 and J usage is TRBJ1-2, with TRBD1 identical over 8 bases. The CDR3 consists of 14 residues. Unmatched junction bases numbered 12, after V lost 6 bases and J lost 8 bases. Germline-derived CDR1 and CDR2 are SGHRS and YFSETQ.

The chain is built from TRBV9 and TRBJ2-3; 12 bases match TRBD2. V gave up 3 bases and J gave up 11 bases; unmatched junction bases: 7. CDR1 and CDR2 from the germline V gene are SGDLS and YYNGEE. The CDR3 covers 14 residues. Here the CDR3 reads CASSASGGVLGQYF. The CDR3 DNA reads TGTGCCAGCAGCGCTAGCGGGGGGGTTTTGGGGCAGTATTTT. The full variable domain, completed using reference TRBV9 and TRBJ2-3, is DSGVTQTPKHLITATGQRVTLRCSPRSGDLSVYWYQQSLDQGLQFLIQYYNGEERAKGNILERFSAQQFPDLHSELNLSSLELGDSALYFCASSASGGVLGQYFGPGTRLTVL.

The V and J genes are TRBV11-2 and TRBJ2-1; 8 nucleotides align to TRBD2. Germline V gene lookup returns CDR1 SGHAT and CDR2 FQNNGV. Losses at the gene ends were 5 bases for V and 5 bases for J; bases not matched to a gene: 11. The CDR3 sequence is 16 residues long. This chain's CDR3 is CASSPLWREDHNEQFF. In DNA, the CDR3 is TGTGCCAGCAGCCCCCTTTGGCGGGAGGACCACAATGAGCAGTTCTTC.

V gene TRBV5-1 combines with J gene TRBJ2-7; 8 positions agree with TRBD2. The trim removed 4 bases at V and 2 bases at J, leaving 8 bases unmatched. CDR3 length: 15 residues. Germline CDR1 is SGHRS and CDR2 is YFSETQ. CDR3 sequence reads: CASSHGLAQTYEQYF. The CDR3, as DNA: TGCGCCAGCAGCCATGGACTAGCTCAGACCTACGAGCAGTACTTC.

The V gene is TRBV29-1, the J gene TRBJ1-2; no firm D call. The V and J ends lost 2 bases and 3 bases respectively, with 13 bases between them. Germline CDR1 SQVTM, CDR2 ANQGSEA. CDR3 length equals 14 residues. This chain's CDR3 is CSVERIGLDYGYTF. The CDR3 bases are TGCAGCGTTGAAAGGATAGGGCTGGACTATGGCTACACCTTC.

The CDR3 nucleotides are TGTGCCAGCAGTTTTTCCGGGGATGAGCAGTTCTTC. This gives the protein CASSFSGDEQFF. The chain uses TRBV27 and TRBJ2-1; TRBD2 might be the D (5 bases). This CDR3 is 12 amino acids long. The V end lost 3 bases, the J end lost 8 bases, and 8 bases lay between the germline ends. Germline CDR1 MNHEY, CDR2 SMNVEV (reference sequence).

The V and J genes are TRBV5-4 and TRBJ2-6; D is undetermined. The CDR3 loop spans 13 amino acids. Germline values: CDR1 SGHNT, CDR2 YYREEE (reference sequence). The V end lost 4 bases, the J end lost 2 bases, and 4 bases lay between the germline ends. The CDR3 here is CASSLPGANVLTF. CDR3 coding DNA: TGTGCCAGCAGCCTCCCTGGGGCCAACGTCCTGACTTTC.

The CDR3 region is CASRATGSYEQYF. In DNA form, the CDR3 reads TGTGCCAGCAGAGCCACAGGATCCTACGAGCAGTACTTC. The chain has TRBV28 and TRBJ2-7; D is possibly TRBD1 (5 bases). Trimming removed 6 bases from V and 1 base from J, with 10 bases in between. Per the germline V gene, CDR1 is MDHEN and CDR2 is SYDVKM. CDR3 length: 13 amino acids.

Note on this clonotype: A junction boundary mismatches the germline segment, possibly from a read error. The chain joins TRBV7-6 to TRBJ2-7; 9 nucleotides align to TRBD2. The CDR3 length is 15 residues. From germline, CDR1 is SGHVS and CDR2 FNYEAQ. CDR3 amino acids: CASSVAGAPSYEQYF. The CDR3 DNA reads TGTGCCAGCAGCGTAGCGGGGGCCCCCTCCTACGAGCAGTACTTC.

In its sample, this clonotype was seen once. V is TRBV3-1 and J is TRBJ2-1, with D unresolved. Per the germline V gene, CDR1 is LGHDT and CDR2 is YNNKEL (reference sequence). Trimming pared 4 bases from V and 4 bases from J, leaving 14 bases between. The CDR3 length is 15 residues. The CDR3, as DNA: TGTGCCAGCAGCCCCCACCTCACAAGGTACAATGAGCAGTTCTTC. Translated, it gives CASSPHLTRYNEQFF.